The source of this TCR beta chain is a study of CD8+CD57+ T cells in acquired aplastic anemia. As for the study in general: CD4+ and CD8+ cells, once sorted, gave DNA averaging about 3 ug. Notes on the study in general: Patients and controls shared nearly 30 CD8+ CDR3 sequences, highly expressed in patients. Between patients and controls, CD8+ Simpson's diversity did not vary significantly.

For CDR3 and TCR beta VDJ profiling, genomic DNA was the template used. TCRdb used MiXCR to reprocess the reads, holding one entry per CDR3 protein. The sample has 200,000 to 300,000 distinct CDR3 sequences; less than 85% are singletons. The CDR3 totals 13 residues. Germline V gene lookup returns CDR1 SGHTA and CDR2 FQGNSA. Only patients with CD8+CD57+ cell expansion on flow cytometry were chosen for sequencing. Concerning this clonotype: Its antigen remains unknown. A junction boundary mismatches the germline segment, possibly from a read error.

This sequence joins TRBV7-2 and TRBJ2-3, with D unresolved. The specimen sequenced was sorted CD4+, CD8+, or CD8+CD57+ T cells (not recorded which) from PBMCs. The clonotype comes from a human donor with aplastic anemia. The CDR3 sequence is CASGDGRTDTAYF. CDR3 bases: TGTGCCAGCGGCGACGGGCGCACAGATACAGCGTATTTC.